Shown below are 12 T cell receptor beta chains from a single sample sequenced in a study of shared clonotypes between healthy human individuals. TCRdb keeps only in-frame clones here, not all; method: immunoSEQ multiplex PCR. The sample records around 510,000 clones, around 76% being singletons. Input material: PBMCs. These receptors all come from a woman in her thirties or forties in good health. Some clones in this sample may be carry-over from other donors' samples.

This clone was found once. This sequence joins TRBV9 and TRBJ1-2; D not resolved. The germline CDR1 and CDR2 sequences are SGDLS and YYNGEE. Between the trimmed V and J ends, which lost 0 bases and 5 bases, there was a span of 14 bases. CDR3 size: 15 residues. Written as DNA, the CDR3 is TGTGCCAGCAGCGTAGAAGACATTCTGGAGTATGGCTACACCTTC. Protein: CASSVEDILEYGYTF.

This clone was found a few times. This chain uses TRBV2 with TRBJ1-1; D is undetermined. CDR3 length equals 14 residues. CDR1 SNHLY and CDR2 FYNNEI come from the germline V gene. Trimming took off 2 bases at V and 1 base at J, with 8 bases between the two ends. CDR3 coding DNA: TGTGCCAGCAGTGAAATGGGCGGGAACACTGAAGCTTTCTTT. This sequence encodes CASSEMGGNTEAFF.

CDR3 region: CASSTMQYEQYF. In nucleotides, the CDR3 is TGTGCCAGCAGCACGATGCAGTACGAGCAGTACTTC. The chain combines TRBV6-1 with TRBJ2-7; D is ambiguous. There are 12 residues in the CDR3. Looked up from germline, CDR1 is MNHNS and CDR2 is SASEGT. The V end was cut by 6 bases, the J end by 4 bases, with 10 bases between.

This sequence joins TRBV5-6 and TRBJ1-2; 8 positions match TRBD1. The length of the CDR3 is 15 residues. Trimming at V came to 3 bases and at J to 2 bases, leaving 6 bases not matched to a gene. The germline CDR1 and CDR2 sequences are SGHDT and YYEEEE. The CDR3 is CASSSRQGLNYGYTF. CDR3 in DNA: TGTGCCAGCAGCTCAAGACAGGGGCTAAACTATGGCTACACCTTC.

Note on this clone: This clone may be a read error of a much larger clone one base away. The chain is built from TRBV2 and TRBJ2-7; the match to TRBD2 covers 10 bases. The germline gives CDR1 SNHLY, CDR2 FYNNEI. V gave up 4 bases and J gave up 4 bases; unmatched junction bases: 1. The CDR3 is 13 residues long. The CDR3: CASSGTSGYEQYF. The CDR3, as DNA: TGTGCCAGCAGTGGGACTAGCGGTTACGAGCAGTACTTC.

V gene TRBV10-1 combines with J gene TRBJ1-4; D not resolved. This CDR3 contains 14 residues. CDR1 is WNHNN, CDR2 SYGVQD, per germline (reference sequence). Trimming took 3 bases from V and 0 from J, leaving 5 bases between them. The CDR3 sequence is CASSDGSTNEKLFF. The CDR3 DNA reads as TGCGCCAGCAGTGATGGGTCAACTAATGAAAAACTGTTTTTT.

This chain connects TRBV5-6 to TRBJ1-4; the match to TRBD1 covers 7 bases. CDR1 is SGHDT, CDR2 YYEEEE, per germline. After removal of 2 bases from V and 6 bases from J, the junction contained 10 bases not matched to a gene. The CDR3 loop spans 16 amino acids. This chain's CDR3 is CASSLRGDRVYEKLFF. In DNA, the CDR3 is TGTGCCAGCAGCTTAAGGGGCGACAGGGTTTATGAAAAACTGTTTTTT.

The chain carries TRBV18 and TRBJ2-3; 9 bases match TRBD1. The V and J ends lost 3 bases and 1 base, in that order; junction bases with no gene match: 2. This CDR3 has 15 residues. The germline V gene has CDR1 KGHSH and CDR2 LQKENI. CDR3 sequence reads: CASSPTGGGTDTQYF. DNA for the CDR3: TGTGCCAGCTCACCGACAGGGGGTGGCACAGATACGCAGTATTTT.

This sequence joins TRBV7-2 and TRBJ2-2; the D is unclear. Trimming took off 2 bases at V and 1 base at J, with 2 bases between the two ends. Germline assignment: CDR1 SGHTA and CDR2 FQGNSA. This CDR3 spans 13 amino acids. The CDR3 loop is CASSLMNTGELFF. The CDR3 coding sequence is TGTGCCAGCAGCTTAATGAACACCGGGGAGCTGTTTTTT.

The chain has TRBV19 and TRBJ2-7, with 9 bases lining up with TRBD2. The germline V gene encodes CDR1 LNHDA and CDR2 SQIVND (reference sequence). There are 14 residues in the CDR3. V shed 5 bases, J shed 1 base, and the junction held 3 bases outside the gene matches. The CDR3 DNA follows: TGTGCCAGTAGTGCGGCGGGGGGGTCCTACGAGCAGTACTTC. Protein product: CASSAAGGSYEQYF.

The chain joins TRBV10-3 to TRBJ2-7, with D possibly being TRBD2 (5 bases). V was pared by 3 bases and J by 4 bases, with 19 bases between. The CDR3 totals 16 residues. CDR1 and CDR2 (germline): ENHRY, SYGVKD. The CDR3 protein is CAISDPTVRALYEQYF. CDR3 DNA sequence: TGTGCCATCAGTGACCCTACTGTGCGGGCCTTATACGAGCAGTACTTC.

This chain joins TRBV19 and TRBJ1-3; D gene uncertain. In germline, CDR1 is LNHDA, CDR2 SQIVND (reference sequence). The germline V and J ends were trimmed by 3 bases and 0 bases, with 12 bases remaining between them. The CDR3 runs 16 residues. In DNA form, the CDR3 reads TGTGCCAGTAGTATGAGGCAGCCTGTCTCTGGAAACACCATATATTTT. As protein: CASSMRQPVSGNTIYF.